Listed below are T cell receptor beta chains from one sample, sequenced in a study of response to subunit inactivated influenza vaccine. Using its own MiXCR run on the RT-PCR reads, TCRdb lists one record per CDR3 protein. The sample has about 520,000 distinct CDR3 sequences; 25% are singletons. The specimen comprised CD4+ T cells sorted from PBMCs, sampled less than 6 days after vaccination. Receptor source: a man aged 45-65 years who received an inactivated influenza vaccine. Both conserved end residues are part of each CDR3. Fields, in order: J gene, V gene, CDR3 length, clone size, D gene, CDR3 protein, CDR3 DNA. D genes are given only for firm matches. Clone size is shown for a subset of rows, as once, few, many or a class of expanded clone.

j_call: TRBJ2-5
v_call: TRBV29-1
cdr3_length: 13
clone_size: -
d_call: -
cdr3_aa: CSVRGRAVETQYF
cdr3_nt: TGCAGCGTGAGGGGCCGGGCCGTTGAGACCCAGTACTTC

j_call: TRBJ2-2
v_call: TRBV10-3
cdr3_length: 15
clone_size: few
d_call: TRBD2
cdr3_aa: CASQTSGSPTGELFF
cdr3_nt: TGTGCCAGCCAGACTAGCGGGAGTCCCACCGGGGAGCTGTTTTTT

j_call: TRBJ2-1
v_call: TRBV20-1
cdr3_length: 16
clone_size: few
d_call: TRBD2
cdr3_aa: CSARGLAGANYNEQFF
cdr3_nt: TGCAGTGCTCGAGGACTAGCGGGGGCGAATTACAATGAGCAGTTCTTC

j_call: TRBJ2-7
v_call: TRBV12-3/TRBV12-4
cdr3_length: 12
clone_size: -
d_call: -
cdr3_aa: CASSLEVTRQYF
cdr3_nt: TGTGCCAGCAGTTTAGAGGTTACGAGGCAGTACTTC

j_call: TRBJ2-5
v_call: TRBV7-6
cdr3_length: 16
clone_size: -
d_call: TRBD2
cdr3_aa: CASSPGTSGVGETQYF
cdr3_nt: TGTGCCAGCAGCCCCGGGACTAGCGGGGTCGGGGAGACCCAGTACTTC

j_call: TRBJ2-2
v_call: TRBV11-2
cdr3_length: 17
clone_size: -
d_call: -
cdr3_aa: CASNNIRGALDTGELFF
cdr3_nt: TGTGCCAGCAATAACATAAGGGGGGCTCTTGACACCGGGGAGCTGTTTTTT

j_call: TRBJ1-1
v_call: TRBV27
cdr3_length: 14
clone_size: -
d_call: -
cdr3_aa: CASSSSGRSTEAFF
cdr3_nt: TGTGCCAGCAGTTCGTCAGGGAGGAGCACTGAAGCTTTCTTT

j_call: TRBJ2-5
v_call: TRBV7-6
cdr3_length: 18
clone_size: few
d_call: TRBD2
cdr3_aa: CASSLNHPGLAGEETQYF
cdr3_nt: TGTGCCAGCAGCCTCAACCATCCGGGACTAGCGGGAGAAGAGACCCAGTACTTC

j_call: TRBJ1-1
v_call: TRBV12-3/TRBV12-4
cdr3_length: 15
clone_size: -
d_call: -
cdr3_aa: CASSRTTGPGAEAFF
cdr3_nt: TGTGCCAGCAGTCGGACGACAGGTCCCGGCGCTGAAGCTTTCTTT

j_call: TRBJ1-2
v_call: TRBV27
cdr3_length: 14
clone_size: -
d_call: -
cdr3_aa: CASSSLTDSHGYTF
cdr3_nt: TGTGCCAGCAGTTCGTTGACAGATTCCCATGGCTACACCTTC

j_call: TRBJ2-1
v_call: TRBV20-1
cdr3_length: 15
clone_size: -
d_call: TRBD1
cdr3_aa: CSAPSADRVRNEQFF
cdr3_nt: TGCAGTGCTCCAAGTGCGGACAGGGTGCGGAATGAGCAGTTCTTC

j_call: TRBJ2-7
v_call: TRBV24-1
cdr3_length: 14
clone_size: -
d_call: -
cdr3_aa: CATSDFPRTYEQYF
cdr3_nt: TGTGCCACCAGTGATTTTCCCAGGACCTACGAGCAGTACTTC

j_call: TRBJ1-1
v_call: TRBV6-1
cdr3_length: 14
clone_size: few
d_call: -
cdr3_aa: CASSDILSNTEAFF
cdr3_nt: TGTGCCAGCAGTGACATTTTATCGAACACTGAAGCTTTCTTT

j_call: TRBJ2-5
v_call: TRBV5-1
cdr3_length: 13
clone_size: few
d_call: -
cdr3_aa: CASSLEMKETQYF
cdr3_nt: TGCGCCAGCAGCTTAGAGATGAAAGAGACCCAGTACTTC

j_call: TRBJ1-1
v_call: TRBV20-1
cdr3_length: 10
clone_size: -
d_call: -
cdr3_aa: CSATVTEAFF
cdr3_nt: TGCAGTGCTACTGTCACTGAAGCTTTCTTT

j_call: TRBJ2-1
v_call: TRBV5-1
cdr3_length: 16
clone_size: -
d_call: -
cdr3_aa: CASSWTPGAQVNGQFF
cdr3_nt: TGCGCCAGCAGCTGGACTCCAGGGGCCCAAGTGAATGGGCAGTTCTTC

j_call: TRBJ2-1
v_call: TRBV25-1
cdr3_length: 17
clone_size: few
d_call: TRBD2
cdr3_aa: CASSDWTSGRSFNEQFF
cdr3_nt: TGTGCCAGCAGTGATTGGACTAGCGGGAGGTCGTTCAATGAGCAGTTCTTC

j_call: TRBJ2-7
v_call: TRBV18
cdr3_length: 13
clone_size: few
d_call: -
cdr3_aa: CASSPSTSDEQYF
cdr3_nt: TGTGCCAGCTCACCCTCGACTAGTGACGAGCAGTACTTC

j_call: TRBJ1-5
v_call: TRBV27
cdr3_length: 16
clone_size: few
d_call: -
cdr3_aa: CASSLHPTGLRQPQHF
cdr3_nt: TGTGCCAGCAGTCTCCATCCAACAGGTTTGAGACAGCCCCAGCATTTT

j_call: TRBJ1-6
v_call: TRBV7-2
cdr3_length: 17
clone_size: -
d_call: -
cdr3_aa: CASSLSLKASYNSPLHF
cdr3_nt: TGTGCCAGCAGCTTATCACTTAAGGCCTCCTATAATTCACCCCTCCACTTT

j_call: TRBJ2-1
v_call: TRBV7-2
cdr3_length: 15
clone_size: few
d_call: TRBD2
cdr3_aa: CASSFMTSGINEQFF
cdr3_nt: TGTGCCAGCAGCTTTATGACTAGCGGGATAAATGAGCAGTTCTTC

j_call: TRBJ2-1
v_call: TRBV6-4
cdr3_length: 15
clone_size: many
d_call: -
cdr3_aa: CASSPQGAGYNEQFF
cdr3_nt: TGTGCCAGCAGTCCTCAGGGTGCAGGGTACAATGAGCAGTTCTTC

j_call: TRBJ2-2
v_call: TRBV5-1
cdr3_length: 18
clone_size: -
d_call: TRBD2
cdr3_aa: CASSSGLAGGLGTGELFF
cdr3_nt: TGCGCCAGCAGCTCGGGACTAGCGGGAGGGCTAGGAACCGGGGAGCTGTTTTTT

j_call: TRBJ2-7
v_call: TRBV12-3/TRBV12-4
cdr3_length: 15
clone_size: few
d_call: TRBD2
cdr3_aa: CASTVGLAGAGEQYF
cdr3_nt: TGTGCCAGCACGGTGGGACTAGCGGGAGCTGGGGAGCAGTACTTC

j_call: TRBJ1-5
v_call: TRBV20-1
cdr3_length: 13
clone_size: -
d_call: -
cdr3_aa: CSARVEFNQPQHF
cdr3_nt: TGCAGTGCTAGAGTTGAGTTCAATCAGCCCCAGCATTTT

j_call: TRBJ1-6
v_call: TRBV3-1
cdr3_length: 15
clone_size: -
d_call: -
cdr3_aa: CASSPLLGGGSPLHF
cdr3_nt: TGTGCCAGCAGCCCTCTGCTCGGGGGGGGTTCACCCCTCCACTTT

j_call: TRBJ1-1
v_call: TRBV6-1
cdr3_length: 13
clone_size: few
d_call: -
cdr3_aa: CASRQDGPFEAFF
cdr3_nt: TGTGCCAGCAGGCAGGACGGGCCTTTTGAAGCTTTCTTT

j_call: TRBJ2-7
v_call: TRBV5-1
cdr3_length: 18
clone_size: once
d_call: TRBD2
cdr3_aa: CASSLLVGVSGSSYEQYF
cdr3_nt: TGCGCCAGCAGCTTGTTAGTAGGGGTTAGCGGGAGCTCCTACGAGCAGTACTTC

j_call: TRBJ2-7
v_call: TRBV20-1
cdr3_length: 15
clone_size: -
d_call: -
cdr3_aa: CSARDQLRVTYEQYF
cdr3_nt: TGCAGTGCTAGAGATCAGCTGCGGGTAACCTACGAGCAGTACTTC

j_call: TRBJ2-1
v_call: TRBV25-1
cdr3_length: 14
clone_size: -
d_call: -
cdr3_aa: CASRGESSYNEQFF
cdr3_nt: TGTGCCAGCAGAGGGGAGAGCTCCTACAATGAGCAGTTCTTC

j_call: TRBJ2-1
v_call: TRBV27
cdr3_length: 14
clone_size: once
d_call: -
cdr3_aa: CASSSPTGSDEQFF
cdr3_nt: TGTGCCAGCAGTTCCCCTACAGGGTCGGATGAGCAGTTCTTC

j_call: TRBJ2-6
v_call: TRBV7-2
cdr3_length: 15
clone_size: -
d_call: -
cdr3_aa: CASSFYFSGANVLTF
cdr3_nt: TGTGCCAGCAGCTTCTATTTCTCTGGGGCCAACGTCCTGACTTTC

j_call: TRBJ2-3
v_call: TRBV27
cdr3_length: 15
clone_size: -
d_call: -
cdr3_aa: CASSLERGSTDTQYF
cdr3_nt: TGTGCCAGCAGTTTAGAGCGCGGGAGCACAGATACGCAGTATTTT

j_call: TRBJ2-5
v_call: TRBV5-1
cdr3_length: 14
clone_size: -
d_call: -
cdr3_aa: CASSWQGDQETQYF
cdr3_nt: TGCGCCAGCAGCTGGCAGGGAGACCAAGAGACCCAGTACTTC

j_call: TRBJ2-7
v_call: TRBV20-1
cdr3_length: 14
clone_size: -
d_call: TRBD2
cdr3_aa: CSAPQLSGNYEQYF
cdr3_nt: TGCAGTGCTCCCCAACTAAGCGGGAACTACGAGCAGTACTTC

j_call: TRBJ2-3
v_call: TRBV7-2
cdr3_length: 11
clone_size: -
d_call: -
cdr3_aa: CASSLVLVKYF
cdr3_nt: TGTGCCAGCAGCTTAGTCTTGGTCAAGTATTTT